This T cell receptor (beta chain) was sequenced in a study of T cells in Graves' hyperthyroidism and ophthalmopathy. The authors took PBMCs from 10 ml fresh peripheral blood. A note on this clonotype: The target antigen is unknown.

There were TCR beta CDR3 regions amplified from RNA transcripts. Using the HTBI primer set, a first-round RT-PCR was run on the TCR CDR3. TCRdb reprocessed the multiplex PCR reads with MiXCR, giving one entry per CDR3 protein. The sample consists of 450,000 to 550,000 distinct CDR3 sequences, approximately 25% of them appearing once. General study results and limits: For ophthalmopathy, model prediction preceded onset by a median around six months.

Trimming left V 2 bases short and J 4 bases short, with 20 bases between. Germline loops: CDR1 MDHEN, CDR2 SYDVKM. The CDR3 has 17 amino acids. This sequence originates from a woman in her 30s with Graves' ophthalmopathy. Specimen: blood. This chain connects TRBV28 to TRBJ1-2; D is perhaps TRBD1 (5 bases). The CDR3 DNA reads as TGTGCCAGCAGTTTACTGTTCCCCCCAGGGAGCGGCTATGGCTACACCTTC. Amino acid sequence: CASSLLFPPGSGYGYTF.